Following are 3 T cell receptor beta chains from one sample sequenced in a study of shared clonotypes between healthy human individuals (dated by TCRdb to about 2020). The method behind the library was the immunoSEQ multiplex PCR assay. Entries here come from immuneACCESS through TCRdb and include only in-frame sequences with V and J called. Some clones fail to appear in such tables; in the studies checked, an unresolved V gene covers under half of the shortfall, and the cause of the remainder is unknown. In this sample the table shows about 490,000 clones, 78% of which occur a single time. The ten largest clones capture around 12% of the sample. The sequenced sample was PBMCs. The receptors were gathered from a middle-aged woman in good health. Some clones in this sample may be carry-over from other donors' samples.

The chain employs TRBV2 and TRBJ2-5, with TRBD2 matching over 16 bases. The trim removed 5 bases at V and 1 base at J, leaving 7 bases unmatched. The germline CDR1 and CDR2 sequences are SNHLY and FYNNEI. This CDR3 comprises 18 residues. The CDR3 loop is CASSSGLAGGPPQETQYF. The CDR3 coding sequence is TGTGCCAGCAGTTCGGGACTAGCGGGAGGGCCCCCCCAAGAGACCCAGTACTTC.

This chain links TRBV4-3 with TRBJ2-3; TRBD2 is a possible D gene (6 bases). The CDR3 is made up of 13 amino acids. The germline gives CDR1 LGHNA, CDR2 YSLEER. V lost 2 bases and J 6 bases, leaving 9 bases between the germline ends. The CDR3 spells CASSQQAGDTQYF. CDR3 coding DNA: TGCGCCAGCAGCCAACAGGCGGGGGATACGCAGTATTTT.

This rearrangement joins TRBV9 to TRBJ1-2; 8 bases match TRBD1. The junction had 8 bases not matched to a gene; V was cut back by 3 bases and J by 7 bases. The CDR3 length is 14 residues. Germline loops: CDR1 SGDLS, CDR2 YYNGEE. The CDR3 sequence is CASSASQGVGGYTF. The CDR3 DNA follows: TGTGCCAGCAGCGCTTCACAGGGGGTTGGTGGCTACACCTTC.